This record covers a single T cell receptor (beta chain). Its antigen is undetermined. The data are from a study of cytomegalovirus exposure and HLA in healthy donors. Study conclusions and caveats: When a later analysis was performed, an Asian-associated ancestry cluster reportedly had fewer N-insertions than the roughly 670-donor mean. Indistinguishable V segments such as TRBV6-2 and TRBV6-3 were excluded. A missense variant in DCLRE1C was later tied to TCR beta V- and J-gene trimming. Sequencing probably produced one cluster of sequence variants that were highly shared.

Trimming took 0 bases from V and 0 from J, leaving 12 bases between them. The CDR3 sequence is 16 residues long. Germline assignment: CDR1 LGHNA and CDR2 YSLEER. Use of 60 Vbeta and 13 Jbeta primers characterized the PCR. Data came from immunoSEQ multiplex PCR; TCRdb stores just in-frame clones and leaves some out. The table has approximately 79,000 clones, more than 60% seen once; the top ten hold roughly 2%. This sequence was found in a boy between 10 and 17 years old in good health and CMV-seronegative. Sequenced material: PBMCs. The chain couples TRBV4-3 to TRBJ2-7; D is possibly TRBD1 (5 bases). The CDR3 protein is CASSQDAETASYEQYF. The CDR3 region has the DNA TGCGCCAGCAGCCAAGATGCGGAGACAGCCTCCTACGAGCAGTACTTC.